The 27 T cell receptor beta chains given below trace back to one sample, sequenced in a study of shared clonotypes between healthy human individuals (dated by TCRdb to about 2020). Libraries were made using the immunoSEQ multiplex PCR assay. The immuneACCESS repertoire file appears here via TCRdb, limited to in-frame rearrangements. These files lack a portion of the clones; in checked studies, under half of the deficit traces to unresolved V genes, and the cause of the others is not known. The sample profile shows over 800,000 clones; 80% to 95% of them were found once. The top ten hold around 24% of the sample. For the CD8 naive samples, CD45RO-negative cells were positively selected for CCR7, yielding a CD45RA+CCR7+ population from which TemRA cells were excluded. Sequencing was carried out using naive CD8+ T cells sorted from blood. Sample cell subset or site, as interpreted from the label and publication: CD45RA+CCR7+. These TCRs come from a man aged 25 to 45 in good health.

This chain uses TRBV7-9 with TRBJ2-3, with D unclear. Germline loops: CDR1 SEHNR, CDR2 FQNEAQ (reference sequence). CDR3 length: 11 amino acids. Trimming removed 5 bases at V and 5 bases at J, with 5 bases between. CDR3 DNA: TGTGCCAGCAGCAACCAAGATACGCAGTATTTT. Its protein is CASSNQDTQYF.

The chain employs TRBV29-1 and TRBJ2-7; D remains ambiguous. The V gene lost 0 bases and the J gene lost 3 bases, with 15 bases spanning the gap. Germline V gene data show CDR1 as SQVTM and CDR2 as ANQGSEA. There are 15 residues in the CDR3. As DNA, the CDR3 is TGCAGCGTTGAAGATCCGACCCAGGCAGACTACGAGCAGTACTTC. Protein sequence: CSVEDPTQADYEQYF.

This chain uses TRBV5-5 with TRBJ2-7; 8 bases agree with TRBD1. CDR1 and CDR2 from the germline V gene are SGHKS and YYEKEE (reference sequence). The CDR3 length is 14 residues. V shed 4 bases, J shed 3 bases, and the junction held 6 bases outside the gene matches. The CDR3 reads CASSPDRAHYEQYF. In nucleotides, the CDR3 is TGTGCCAGCAGCCCGGACAGGGCCCACTACGAGCAGTACTTC.

The V gene is TRBV7-2, the J gene TRBJ2-1, with 7 bases that match TRBD2. The V gene end was trimmed by 4 bases and the J gene end by 7 bases; junction bases not matched to a gene: 10. In germline, CDR1 is SGHTA, CDR2 FQGNSA. This CDR3 is built from 15 residues. Written as DNA, the CDR3 is TGTGCCAGCAGCTACGAACGGGACTACCTTAATGAGCAGTTCTTC. It specifies CASSYERDYLNEQFF.

V is TRBV2 and J is TRBJ2-7; D is possibly TRBD1 (5 bases). Trimming removed 2 bases at V and 0 bases at J, with 17 bases between. This CDR3 is built from 17 residues. Germline CDR1 and CDR2: SNHLY and FYNNEI. The CDR3 DNA sequence: TGTGCCAGCAGTGAATTCCCCGACAGCCGTAGCTCCTACGAGCAGTACTTC. It codes for CASSEFPDSRSSYEQYF.

The rearrangement links TRBV28 to TRBJ1-3; D is ambiguous. This CDR3 has 14 residues. CDR1 MDHEN and CDR2 SYDVKM come from the germline V gene. The V gene lost 3 bases and the J gene lost 4 bases, with 10 bases spanning the gap. CDR3 sequence reads: CASSFMASGNTIYF. The CDR3 DNA reads TGTGCCAGCAGTTTTATGGCGTCGGGAAACACCATATATTTT.

In the case of this clone: Other DNA variants within this sample encode the same CDR3. The chain recombines TRBV7-9 with TRBJ2-5; D unresolved. With 2 bases removed from V and 0 bases from J, the gap between germline ends came to 4 bases. CDR1 is SEHNR and CDR2 is FQNEAQ in the germline V gene (reference sequence). The CDR3 is 13 residues long. The CDR3 nucleotides are TGTGCCAGCAGCTTAACATACCAAGAGACCCAGTACTTC. Its protein is CASSLTYQETQYF.

The J gene is TRBJ2-1, the V gene TRBV5-1, with D hard to call. The CDR3 contains 12 residues. Germline V gives CDR1 SGHRS, CDR2 YFSETQ. V lost 4 bases and J lost 7, with 9 bases in between. CDR3 DNA: TGCGCCAGCAGCGTCAACGGGAATGAGCAGTTCTTC. It yields the protein CASSVNGNEQFF. Combining the CDR3 with reference TRBV5-1 and TRBJ2-1 gives the whole variable domain KAGVTQTPRYLIKTRGQQVTLSCSPISGHRSVSWYQQTPGQGLQFLFEYFSETQRNKGNFPGRFSGRQFSNSRSEMNVSTLELGDSALYLCASSVNGNEQFFGPGTRLTVL.

The rearrangement joins TRBV10-2 to TRBJ2-7; 8 positions agree with TRBD2. The CDR3 has 17 residues. Germline CDR1 WSHSY, CDR2 SAAADI. The J segment lost 4 bases and the V segment lost 0 bases, leaving 11 bases of the junction unmatched. CDR3 loop: CASSESRGLAGLYEQYF. Here the CDR3 DNA reads TGCGCCAGCAGTGAGTCACGCGGGCTAGCGGGCCTTTACGAGCAGTACTTC.

CDR3 bases: TGTGCCATCAGAGGTACCGGGACACTGTACGAGCAGTACTTC. It is translated as CAIRGTGTLYEQYF. V is TRBV10-3 and J is TRBJ2-7; tentatively, D is TRBD1 (6 bases). The germline V gene has CDR1 ENHRY and CDR2 SYGVKD. There are 14 residues in the CDR3. The V end lost 6 bases, the J end lost 4 bases, and 16 bases lay between the germline ends.

This chain links TRBV28 with TRBJ1-5, with D uncertain. Trimming stripped 3 bases from V and 8 bases from J, with 14 bases between. CDR3 length: 14 residues. Germline values: CDR1 MDHEN, CDR2 SYDVKM. CDR3 region: CASSLVPLREPQHF. CDR3 in DNA: TGTGCCAGCAGTTTGGTCCCTTTGCGGGAGCCCCAGCATTTT.

The V call is TRBV6-1, the J call TRBJ2-2; D gene uncertain. The ends were cut back, 2 bases at V and 4 bases at J, with 8 bases in the middle. CDR1 and CDR2 (germline): MNHNS, SASEGT. CDR3 length: 14 residues. CDR3 coding DNA: TGTGCCAGCAGTGAACTACAGTCCACCGGGGAGCTGTTTTTT. Protein product: CASSELQSTGELFF.

This chain joins TRBV9 and TRBJ2-1; perhaps TRBD1 as D (6 bases). CDR3 length: 15 residues. The V gene lost 0 bases and the J gene lost 7 bases, with 14 bases spanning the gap. The germline V gene has CDR1 SGDLS and CDR2 YYNGEE. The CDR3 nucleotides are TGTGCCAGCAGCGTAGGTGGGGGCAGGGAGAATGAGCAGTTCTTC. It yields the protein CASSVGGGRENEQFF.

For this clone: Other DNA sequences in the same sample also yield this CDR3. V and J are TRBV18 and TRBJ2-3; unclear D gene. V gave up 2 bases and J gave up 6 bases, with 3 bases separating them. CDR3 length equals 11 residues. Germline CDR1 reads KGHSH; CDR2 reads LQKENI. The CDR3, as DNA: TGTGCCAGCTCACCAGGCGATACGCAGTATTTT. It codes for CASSPGDTQYF.

Worth noting for this clone: This CDR3 is also generated by other DNA sequences in the sample. The chain uses TRBV6-6 and TRBJ2-7; D may be TRBD2 (5 bases). The CDR3 is 12 amino acids. Germline V CDR1 and CDR2: MNHNY, SVGAGI (reference sequence). The V end was cut by 11 bases, the J end by 1 base, with 12 bases between. CDR3 amino acids: CASSGGSYEQYF. The CDR3 nucleotides read TGTGCCTCATCCGGCGGGTCCTACGAGCAGTACTTC.

V gene TRBV7-9 combines with J gene TRBJ2-7; the D call may be TRBD1 or TRBD2 (5 bases each). Trimming stripped 2 bases from V and 6 bases from J, with 20 bases between. Germline V CDR1 and CDR2: SEHNR, FQNEAQ (reference sequence). The CDR3 sequence is 16 residues long. CDR3 nucleotides: TGTGCCAGCAGCTTAACCAACCCGGGCCCGGGGCTCGAGCAGTACTTC. It specifies CASSLTNPGPGLEQYF.

The rearrangement joins TRBV4-3 to TRBJ2-1, with TRBD1 matching over 11 bases. Germline CDR1 is LGHNA and CDR2 is YSLEER. The CDR3 covers 17 residues. With 0 bases clipped from V and 8 bases from J, the junction kept 9 bases outside the gene matches. The CDR3 DNA reads as TGCGCCAGCAGCCAAGATGTTATCGGACAGGGGGCATATGAGCAGTTCTTC. It encodes CASSQDVIGQGAYEQFF.

The genes are TRBV5-1 and TRBJ1-2; D perhaps matches TRBD1 (5 bases). Germline V gene sequence: CDR1 SGHRS, CDR2 YFSETQ. With 1 base removed from V and 4 bases from J, the gap between germline ends came to 20 bases. This CDR3 spans 17 amino acids. CDR3 nucleotide sequence: TGCGCCAGCAGCTTGAAGCAGGGCGAGTCCGCAATCTATGGCTACACCTTC. This gives the protein CASSLKQGESAIYGYTF. The entire variable domain, with the rest obtained from reference TRBV5-1 and TRBJ1-2, is as follows: KAGVTQTPRYLIKTRGQQVTLSCSPISGHRSVSWYQQTPGQGLQFLFEYFSETQRNKGNFPGRFSGRQFSNSRSEMNVSTLELGDSALYLCASSLKQGESAIYGYTFGSGTRLTVV.

In its sample, this clone was seen once. J is TRBJ1-5 and V is TRBV23-1, with no clear D. TRBV23-1 is annotated as an ORF whose role is uncertain. This CDR3 spans 12 amino acids. Trimming pared 6 bases from V and 7 bases from J, leaving 10 bases between. The CDR3 protein is CASRPREQPQHF. The CDR3 DNA follows: TGCGCCAGCAGGCCCCGTGAGCAGCCCCAGCATTTT.

The V call is TRBV27, the J call TRBJ2-7, with 11 bases matching TRBD2. Germline assignment: CDR1 MNHEY and CDR2 SMNVEV (reference sequence). V gave up 4 bases and J gave up 0 bases; unmatched junction bases: 8. The CDR3 consists of 17 residues. The CDR3 DNA is TGTGCCAGCAGTTCCCTTACCACTAGCGGGGGCTCCTACGAGCAGTACTTC. Protein sequence: CASSSLTTSGGSYEQYF.

This sequence joins TRBV4-1 and TRBJ2-3, with D perhaps TRBD2 (6 bases). CDR1 is MGHRA, CDR2 YSYEKL, per germline. The CDR3 is made up of 16 amino acids. Trimming pared 4 bases from V and 5 bases from J, leaving 19 bases between. CDR3 nucleotide sequence: TGCGCCAGCAGCCCCCGCCTGGTCGGGAGCTTAGATACGCAGTATTTT. Translation gives CASSPRLVGSLDTQYF.

Only a few counts were recorded for this clone. The rearrangement joins TRBV27 to TRBJ1-5; a weak D match, TRBD1 (5 bases). This CDR3 is built from 14 residues. The V end lost 4 bases, the J end lost 4 bases, and 11 bases lay between the germline ends. CDR1 is MNHEY, CDR2 SMNVEV, per germline (reference sequence). CDR3 loop: CASSSSGLNQPQHF. In nucleotides, the CDR3 is TGTGCCAGCAGTTCCTCGGGACTAAATCAGCCCCAGCATTTT.

V gene TRBV28 combines with J gene TRBJ2-3; no clear D gene. The CDR3 totals 16 residues. Germline CDR1 and CDR2: MDHEN and SYDVKM. V lost 4 bases and J lost 1, with 15 bases in between. CDR3 in amino acids: CASSSPRQQRTDTQYF. The CDR3 DNA follows: TGTGCCAGCAGTTCCCCTAGACAACAACGCACAGATACGCAGTATTTT.

V and J are TRBV19 and TRBJ1-5, with TRBD1 identical over 8 bases. Trimming took 6 bases from V and 2 from J; bases not matched to a gene: 6. The CDR3 runs 15 residues. Germline assignment: CDR1 LNHDA and CDR2 SQIVND (reference sequence). CDR3 residues: CASSTMTGGNQPQHF. The DNA for the CDR3 is TGTGCCAGTAGCACTATGACAGGGGGCAATCAGCCCCAGCATTTT.

The chain has TRBV7-9 and TRBJ2-7; 11 nucleotides agree with TRBD2. There are 17 residues in the CDR3. The ends lost 7 bases at V and 2 bases at J; junction bases unmatched: 13. CDR1 and CDR2 (germline): SEHNR, FQNEAQ (reference sequence). CDR3 nucleotides: TGTGCCAGCACCTCCCCGCTAGCGGGGGGACGCACCTACGAGCAGTACTTC. Its protein product is CASTSPLAGGRTYEQYF.

This chain connects TRBV5-4 to TRBJ2-7, with D possibly matching TRBD2 (5 bases). V lost 7 bases and J lost 3, with 8 bases in between. The CDR3 consists of 11 residues. Germline lookup yields CDR1 SGHNT and CDR2 YYREEE (reference sequence). CDR3 amino acids: CASGSSYEQYF. Here the CDR3 DNA reads TGTGCCAGCGGGAGCAGCTACGAGCAGTACTTC.

The chain recombines TRBV4-1 with TRBJ1-6; 7 bases fit TRBD1. The CDR3 sequence is 13 residues long. The V segment lost 3 bases and the J segment 10 bases; nucleotides outside the gene matches: 3. CDR1 is MGHRA, CDR2 YSYEKL, per germline. CDR3 sequence reads: CASSHPGGSPLHF. The CDR3, as DNA: TGCGCCAGCAGCCACCCAGGGGGATCACCCCTCCACTTT.